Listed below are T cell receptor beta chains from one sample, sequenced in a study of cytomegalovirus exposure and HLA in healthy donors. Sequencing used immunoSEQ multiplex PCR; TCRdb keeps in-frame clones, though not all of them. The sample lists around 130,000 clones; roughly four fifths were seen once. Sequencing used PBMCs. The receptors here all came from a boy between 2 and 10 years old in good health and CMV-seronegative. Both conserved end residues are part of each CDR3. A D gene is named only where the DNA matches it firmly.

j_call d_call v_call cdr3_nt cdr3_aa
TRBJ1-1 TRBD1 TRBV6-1 TGTGCCAGCAGAACCGGGACAGCGAACACTGAAGCTTTCTTT CASRTGTANTEAFF
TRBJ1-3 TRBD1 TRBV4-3 TGCGCCAGCAGCCAAGAAAGTAGACAGGGGATGTCACCCTCTGGAAACACCATATATTTT CASSQESRQGMSPSGNTIYF
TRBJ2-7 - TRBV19 TGTGCCAGTAGTCCGGGATCCTACGAGCAGTACTTC CASSPGSYEQYF
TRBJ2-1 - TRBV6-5 TGTGCCAGCAGTGCTAGCGCAAACAATGAGCAGTTCTTC CASSASANNEQFF
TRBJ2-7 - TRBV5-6 TGTGCCAGCAGTCCGCGGGGGACAGGCGCCTACGAGCAGTACTTC CASSPRGTGAYEQYF
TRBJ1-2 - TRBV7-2 TGTGCCAGCAGCTTAGGCCTACCAGGCGATGGCTACACCTTC CASSLGLPGDGYTF
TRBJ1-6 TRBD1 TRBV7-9 TGTGCCAGCAGCGGCAGAGGGGACAGGGTTTATTCACCCCTCCACTTT CASSGRGDRVYSPLHF
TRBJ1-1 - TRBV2 TGTGCCAGCAGTCTTTTATGGAACACTGAAGCTTTCTTT CASSLLWNTEAFF
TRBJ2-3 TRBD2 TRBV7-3 TGTGCCAGCAGCGCTAGCGGGGGGGCCATCACAGATACGCAGTATTTT CASSASGGAITDTQYF
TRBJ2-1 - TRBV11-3 TGTGCCAGCAGCTTCAGGGGGGTTTTGGACAATGAGCAGTTCTTC CASSFRGVLDNEQFF
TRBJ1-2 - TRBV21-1 TGTGCCAGCAGCAAGGACAGCCACTATGGCTACACCTTC CASSKDSHYGYTF
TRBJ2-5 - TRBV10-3 TGTGCCATCAGTCGACAGCAAGAGACCCAGTACTTC CAISRQQETQYF
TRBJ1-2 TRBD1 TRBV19 TGTGCCAGTAGTATTCAGGGGGCTATTAAGAGATACTACACCTTC CASSIQGAIKRYYTF
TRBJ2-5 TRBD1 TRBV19 TGTGCCAGTAGTATAGATCTGGGACAGGGGGAAGCCCAGTACTTC CASSIDLGQGEAQYF